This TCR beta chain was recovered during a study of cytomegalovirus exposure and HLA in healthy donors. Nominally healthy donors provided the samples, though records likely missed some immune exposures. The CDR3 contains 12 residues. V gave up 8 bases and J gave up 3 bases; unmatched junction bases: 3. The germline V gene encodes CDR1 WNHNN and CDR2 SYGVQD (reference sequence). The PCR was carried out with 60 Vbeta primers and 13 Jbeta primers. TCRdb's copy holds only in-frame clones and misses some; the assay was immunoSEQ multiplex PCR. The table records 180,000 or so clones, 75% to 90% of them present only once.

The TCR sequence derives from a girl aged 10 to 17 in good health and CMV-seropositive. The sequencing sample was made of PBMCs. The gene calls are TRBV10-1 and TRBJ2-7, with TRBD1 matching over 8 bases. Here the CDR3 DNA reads TGCGCCAGCGCCGACAGGGGCTACGAGCAGTACTTC. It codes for CASADRGYEQYF.